This T cell receptor (beta chain) was retrieved from a study of blood T cell repertoires in COVID-19. Individuals drawn from under 30 US areas were roughly 18 to 100 years old. Categorization into cohorts depended on clinical history that participants reported. In the authors' workflow: Nucleated cell number was recorded as an estimate derived from reference gene primer amplification. The data were produced by immunoSEQ multiplex PCR, yet TCRdb's version contains in-frame clones alone and is incomplete. That table supplies the V and J calls and clone size; D and trimming were determined from the DNA. The sample lists about 400,000 clones; 88% were seen once. This CDR3 is built from 15 residues. Per the germline V gene, CDR1 is ENHRY and CDR2 is SYGVKD. V lost 6 bases, J lost 7 bases, and 10 bases stayed unmatched.

The chain couples TRBV10-3 to TRBJ2-2; TRBD2 agrees at 8 bases. The sample taken for sequencing was PBMCs or T cells enriched from blood (not recorded which). The sequence was obtained from a woman in her thirties or forties with acute COVID-19. CDR3 DNA sequence: TGTGCCATCAGCACTATGGATAGCGGGGACGGGGAGCTGTTTTTT. Its protein is CAISTMDSGDGELFF.